Reported below is one T cell receptor beta chain. Its antigen is undetermined. A second PCR, run for roughly 7 to 12 cycles, used a sample-barcoded 5' primer plus a J-beta primer mix. TCRdb used MiXCR to reprocess the 5' RACE reads, holding one entry per CDR3 protein. The data contain hundreds of thousands of distinct CDR3 sequences, 40% to 45% of them seen just once; the ten biggest clones take up about 32%. The CDR3 runs to 16 residues. CDR1 and CDR2 from the germline V gene are SGHRS and YFSETQ. V shed 0 bases and J shed 4 bases, with 15 bases lying between them. This sample was taken from a study of blood T cells in healthy people across ages. Regarding the study as a whole: Roughly linear declines in TCR beta diversity per million T cells occurred with age.

The individuals who served as donors were healthy Caucasians living in Russia, aged roughly 6 to 90. Sequencing was carried out using blood. The genes are TRBV5-1 and TRBJ2-3; possible D gene TRBD1, 6 bases. The receptor was derived from a man aged 80 or over in good health. The CDR3 sequence: CASSLAWGPESDTQYF. Here the CDR3 DNA reads TGCGCCAGCAGCTTGGCATGGGGGCCGGAATCAGATACGCAGTATTTT.